Each of the 2 T cell receptor beta chains below was sequenced from the same sample in a study of Ad26.COV2.S vaccination and SARS-CoV-2 variants. Only in-frame clones appear in the TCRdb table, and some are missing; sequencing was by immunoSEQ multiplex PCR. The top ten hold about 6.4% of the sample, which has 380,000 or so clones, about nine tenths seen once. Specified treatment: some 20 received Ad26.COV2.S at low or high dose, single or two shots; about 5 received placebo; per-sample allocation not given. Sampling occurred on day 63 after the first vaccine or placebo injection. Specimen: peripheral blood, collected in a trial of Ad26.COV2.S vaccine versus placebo. The receptors derive from a person aged 18-65 years who received the Ad26.COV2.S COVID-19 vaccine or a placebo.

The chain combines TRBV7-6 with TRBJ1-3, with a weak D call TRBD1 (5 bases). Germline V lookup: CDR1 SGHVS, CDR2 FNYEAQ. The ends were cut back, 0 bases at V and 2 bases at J, with 11 bases in the middle. The CDR3 loop spans 16 amino acids. The CDR3 sequence is CASSLAVGTTGNTIYF. The CDR3 DNA follows: TGTGCCAGCAGCTTAGCTGTTGGGACGACTGGAAACACCATATATTTT.

The chain is built from TRBV7-3 and TRBJ2-5; D not resolved. This CDR3 spans 12 amino acids. Looked up from germline, CDR1 is SGHTA and CDR2 is FQGTGA. The germline V and J ends were trimmed by 2 bases and 5 bases, with 6 bases remaining between them. The CDR3 bases are TGTGCCAGCAGCTTAGTCGGGGAGACCCAGTACTTC. Translation: CASSLVGETQYF.